The clone carrying this TCR beta chain was found a few times. The junction differs from germline at one of its ends, possibly a read error. The CDR3 sequence is 15 residues long. In germline, CDR1 is MNHEY, CDR2 SVGAGI. The data derive from a study of tumor-infiltrating lymphocytes in primary liver carcinoma. Production of TCR beta cDNA used roughly 500 ng total RNA together with a constant-region primer. Investigators got TCR beta libraries out of three nested multiplex PCR rounds, done with slightly modified ARM-PCR. The first two PCR rounds used TRBV1-TRBV30 forward primers with a C-beta reverse primer, about 10 cycles each. One entry per CDR3 protein, called by TCRdb with MiXCR from the multiplex PCR reads. The sample has tens of thousands of distinct CDR3 sequences, 80% seen once. The study co-extracted DNA and RNA from 20-30 mg of unsorted bulk tissue.

The chain combines TRBV6-5 with TRBJ2-6; the D gene is possibly TRBD2 (6 bases). The sequence was obtained from a woman aged 25 to 39 with primary liver carcinoma and hepatitis B virus infection. Sequencing was carried out using liver tumor tissue from sampling region 2. Subset here: tumor region T2, inferior pole. The DNA for the CDR3 is TGTGCCAGCAGACTACGGGGGTTTGGGGCCAGCGTCCCGACTTTC. Encoded protein: CASRLRGFGASVPTF.